This TCR beta chain was documented in a study of spatial heterogeneity in lung cancer. One entry per CDR3 protein, called by TCRdb with MiXCR from the 5' RACE reads. This sample yields tens of thousands of distinct CDR3 sequences, of which 10% to 15% are seen a single time; 5.5% to 7.5% belongs to the top ten. Time point here: sample taken at primary tumor resection. No cell sorting; template was whole RNA from tumor, lung tissue or PBMC. The sequencing here drew on PBMCs, taken at surgery. The TCR was taken from a male donor with early-stage non-small cell lung cancer.

CDR3 nucleotides: TGCGCCAGCAGCTCACAGGGAAAAGAGACCCAGTACTTC. Its translation is CASSSQGKETQYF. V is TRBV5-1 and J is TRBJ2-5, with D possibly matching TRBD1 (6 bases). From germline, CDR1 is SGHRS and CDR2 YFSETQ. This CDR3 has 13 residues. The V end lost 3 bases, the J end lost 3 bases, and 9 bases lay between the germline ends.